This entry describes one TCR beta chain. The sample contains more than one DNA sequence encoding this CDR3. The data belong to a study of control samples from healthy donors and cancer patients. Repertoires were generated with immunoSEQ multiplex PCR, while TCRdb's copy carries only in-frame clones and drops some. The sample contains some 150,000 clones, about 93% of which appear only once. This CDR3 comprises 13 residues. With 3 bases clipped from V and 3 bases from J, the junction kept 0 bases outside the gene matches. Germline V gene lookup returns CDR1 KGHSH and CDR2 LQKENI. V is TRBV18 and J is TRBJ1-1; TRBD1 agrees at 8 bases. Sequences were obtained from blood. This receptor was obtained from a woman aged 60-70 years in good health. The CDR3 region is CASSPTGDTEAFF. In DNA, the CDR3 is TGTGCCAGCTCACCGACAGGGGACACTGAAGCTTTCTTT.